The clone carrying this T cell receptor (beta chain) has just one count. The data derive from a study of CD4 T cells in relation to SARS-CoV-2 and coronaviruses. Germline V gives CDR1 LNHDA, CDR2 SQIVND (reference sequence). Trimming removed 3 bases at V and 0 bases at J, with 4 bases between. There are 13 residues in the CDR3. Repertoires were generated with immunoSEQ multiplex PCR, while TCRdb's copy carries only in-frame clones and drops some. The data contain 30,000 to 45,000 clones, approximately 87% of them singletons. This TCR was sampled from an adult with COVID-19. Sequencing was done on a sample of memory CD4+ T cells from PBMCs. This chain links TRBV19 with TRBJ2-3; no clear D. The CDR3 DNA is TGTGCCAGTAGTATCCAGAGCACAGATACGCAGTATTTT. This gives the protein CASSIQSTDTQYF.